This T cell receptor beta chain comes out of a study of yellow fever vaccine responses in identical twins. MiXCR, applied by TCRdb to the RT-PCR reads, yields one record per CDR3 protein. The sample holds a few thousand distinct CDR3 sequences; just under 85% are singletons and the top ten take about 2.6%. The CDR3 totals 15 residues. Germline CDR1 reads SGHVS; CDR2 reads FNYEAQ. V was pared by 5 bases and J by 3 bases, with 5 bases of the junction left unmatched. The genes are TRBV7-6 and TRBJ2-3; 10 bases line up with TRBD2. This receptor was taken from a woman between 18 and 30 years old who received the yellow fever vaccine. The specimen was T cells from blood (PBMCs), unsorted or a sorted subset (not recorded which), collected before or after yellow fever vaccination (not recorded which). Written as DNA, the CDR3 is TGTGCCAGCAGCCGGACTAGCGGAGTTACAGATACGCAGTATTTT. As protein: CASSRTSGVTDTQYF.